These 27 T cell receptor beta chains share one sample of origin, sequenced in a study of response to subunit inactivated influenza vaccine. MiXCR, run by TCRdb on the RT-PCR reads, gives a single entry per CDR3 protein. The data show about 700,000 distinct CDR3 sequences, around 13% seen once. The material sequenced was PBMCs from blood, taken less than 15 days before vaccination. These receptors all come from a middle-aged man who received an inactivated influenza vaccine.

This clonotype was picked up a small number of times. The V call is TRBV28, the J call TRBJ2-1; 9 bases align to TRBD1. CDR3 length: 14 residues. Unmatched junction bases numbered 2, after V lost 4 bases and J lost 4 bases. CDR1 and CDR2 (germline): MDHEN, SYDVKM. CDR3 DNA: TGTGCCAGCAGTTGGGACAGGGTTTACAATGAGCAGTTCTTC. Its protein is CASSWDRVYNEQFF.

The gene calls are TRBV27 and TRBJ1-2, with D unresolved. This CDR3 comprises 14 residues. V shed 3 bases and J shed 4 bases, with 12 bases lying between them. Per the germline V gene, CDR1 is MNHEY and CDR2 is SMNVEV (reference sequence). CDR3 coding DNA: TGTGCCAGCAGTTTTTCCTCGAATCTCTATGGCTACACCTTC. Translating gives CASSFSSNLYGYTF.

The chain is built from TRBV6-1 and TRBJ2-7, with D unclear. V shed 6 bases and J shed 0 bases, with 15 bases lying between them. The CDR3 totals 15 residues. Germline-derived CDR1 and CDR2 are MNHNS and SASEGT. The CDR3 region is CASSPSRRSSYEQYF. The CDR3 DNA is TGTGCCAGCAGCCCTTCGCGCCGGAGCTCCTACGAGCAGTACTTC.

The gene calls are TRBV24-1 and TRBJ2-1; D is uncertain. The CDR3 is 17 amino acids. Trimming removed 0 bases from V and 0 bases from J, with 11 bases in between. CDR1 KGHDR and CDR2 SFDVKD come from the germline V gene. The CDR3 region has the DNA TGTGCCACCAGTGATTTGCCGGGCATGCCCTCCTACAATGAGCAGTTCTTC. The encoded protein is CATSDLPGMPSYNEQFF.

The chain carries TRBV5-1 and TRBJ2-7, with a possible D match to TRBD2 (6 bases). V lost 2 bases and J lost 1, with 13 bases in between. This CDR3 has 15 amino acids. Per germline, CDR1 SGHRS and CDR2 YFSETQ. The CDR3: CASSFRSSASYEQYF. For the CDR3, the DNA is TGCGCCAGCAGCTTCCGCTCTAGCGCGTCCTACGAGCAGTACTTC. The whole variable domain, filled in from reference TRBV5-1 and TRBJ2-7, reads KAGVTQTPRYLIKTRGQQVTLSCSPISGHRSVSWYQQTPGQGLQFLFEYFSETQRNKGNFPGRFSGRQFSNSRSEMNVSTLELGDSALYLCASSFRSSASYEQYFGPGTRLTVT.

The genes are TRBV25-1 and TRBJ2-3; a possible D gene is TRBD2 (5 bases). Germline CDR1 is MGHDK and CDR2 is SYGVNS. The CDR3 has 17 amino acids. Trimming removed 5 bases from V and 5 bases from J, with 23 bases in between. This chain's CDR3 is CASSPTTGRPGGDTQYF. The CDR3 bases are TGTGCCAGCAGTCCGACTACGGGTCGCCCTGGAGGAGATACGCAGTATTTT.

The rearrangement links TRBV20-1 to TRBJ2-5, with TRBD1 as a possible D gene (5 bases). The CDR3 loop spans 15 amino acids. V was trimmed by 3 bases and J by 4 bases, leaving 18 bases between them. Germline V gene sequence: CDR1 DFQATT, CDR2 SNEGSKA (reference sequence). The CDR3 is CSASLPGRVRETQYF. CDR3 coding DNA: TGCAGTGCTAGCCTCCCGGGCAGGGTGAGAGAGACCCAGTACTTC.

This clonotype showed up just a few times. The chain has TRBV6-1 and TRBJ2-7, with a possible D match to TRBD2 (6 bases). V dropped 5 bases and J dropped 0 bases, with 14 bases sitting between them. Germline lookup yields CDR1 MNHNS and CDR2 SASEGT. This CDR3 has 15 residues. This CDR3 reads CASSQGLGSSYEQYF. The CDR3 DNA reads TGTGCCAGCAGTCAGGGACTTGGGAGCTCCTACGAGCAGTACTTC.

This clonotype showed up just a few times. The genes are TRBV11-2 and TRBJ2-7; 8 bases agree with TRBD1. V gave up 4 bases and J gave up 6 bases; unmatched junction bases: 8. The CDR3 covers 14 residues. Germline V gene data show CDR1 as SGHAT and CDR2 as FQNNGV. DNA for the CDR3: TGTGCCAGCAGCTCTAAGGACAGGGTGGCCGAGCAGTACTTC. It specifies CASSSKDRVAEQYF. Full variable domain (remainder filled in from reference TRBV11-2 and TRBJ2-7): EAGVAQSPRYKIIEKRQSVAFWCNPISGHATLYWYQQILGQGPKLLIQFQNNGVVDDSQLPKDRFSAERLKGVDSTLKIQPAKLEDSAVYLCASSSKDRVAEQYFGPGTRLTVT.

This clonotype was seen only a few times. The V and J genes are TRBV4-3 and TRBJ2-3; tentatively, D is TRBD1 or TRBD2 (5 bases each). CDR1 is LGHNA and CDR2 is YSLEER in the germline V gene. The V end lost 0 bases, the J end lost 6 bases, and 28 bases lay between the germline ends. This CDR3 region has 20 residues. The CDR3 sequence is CASSQDYSTFGAVVSDTQYF. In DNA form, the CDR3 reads TGCGCCAGCAGCCAAGATTATTCCACCTTCGGGGCTGTCGTTTCTGATACGCAGTATTTT.

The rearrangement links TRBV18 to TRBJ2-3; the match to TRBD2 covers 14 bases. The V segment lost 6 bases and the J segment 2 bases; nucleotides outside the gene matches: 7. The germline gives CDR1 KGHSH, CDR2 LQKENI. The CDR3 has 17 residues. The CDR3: CASSRTSGGLTTDTQYF. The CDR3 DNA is TGTGCCAGCTCCCGGACTAGCGGGGGGCTTACCACAGATACGCAGTATTTT.

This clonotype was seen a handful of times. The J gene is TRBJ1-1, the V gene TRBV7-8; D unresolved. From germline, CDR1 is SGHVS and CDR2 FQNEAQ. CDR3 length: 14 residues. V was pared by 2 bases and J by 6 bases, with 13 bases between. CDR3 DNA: TGTGCCAGCAGCTTATCGGAGGGTCGAGCTGAAGCTTTCTTT. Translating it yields CASSLSEGRAEAFF. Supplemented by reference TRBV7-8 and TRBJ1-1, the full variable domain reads GAGVSQSPRYKVAKRGQDVALRCDPISGHVSLFWYQQALGQGPEFLTYFQNEAQLDKSGLPSDRFFAERPEGSVSTLKIQRTQQEDSAVYLCASSLSEGRAEAFFGQGTRLTVV.

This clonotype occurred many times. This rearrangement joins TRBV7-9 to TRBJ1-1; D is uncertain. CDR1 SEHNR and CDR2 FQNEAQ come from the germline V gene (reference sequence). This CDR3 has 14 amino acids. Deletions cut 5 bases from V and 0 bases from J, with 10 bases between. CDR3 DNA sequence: TGTGCCAGCAGCCGCGGTGGGATGAACACTGAAGCTTTCTTT. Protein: CASSRGGMNTEAFF.

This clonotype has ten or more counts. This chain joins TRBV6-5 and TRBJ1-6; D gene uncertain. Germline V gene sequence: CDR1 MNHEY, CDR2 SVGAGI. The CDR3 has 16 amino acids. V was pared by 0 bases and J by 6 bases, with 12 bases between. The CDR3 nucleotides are TGTGCCAGCAGTTACTCGAGTCGAGCCGCTAATTCACCCCTCCACTTT. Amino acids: CASSYSSRAANSPLHF.

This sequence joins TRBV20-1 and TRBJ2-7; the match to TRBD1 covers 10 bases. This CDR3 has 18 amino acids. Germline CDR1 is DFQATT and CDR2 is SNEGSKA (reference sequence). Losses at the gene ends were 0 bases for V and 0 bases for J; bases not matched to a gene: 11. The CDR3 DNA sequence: TGCAGTGCTAGAGATCTCACCTCGGGACAGGGGATCTCCTACGAGCAGTACTTC. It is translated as CSARDLTSGQGISYEQYF.

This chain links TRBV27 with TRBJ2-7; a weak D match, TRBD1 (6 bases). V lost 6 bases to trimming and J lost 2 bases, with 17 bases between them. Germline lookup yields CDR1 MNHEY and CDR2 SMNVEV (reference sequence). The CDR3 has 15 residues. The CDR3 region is CASRDLGQNPYEQYF. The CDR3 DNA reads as TGTGCCAGCAGAGACTTAGGACAGAACCCCTACGAGCAGTACTTC.

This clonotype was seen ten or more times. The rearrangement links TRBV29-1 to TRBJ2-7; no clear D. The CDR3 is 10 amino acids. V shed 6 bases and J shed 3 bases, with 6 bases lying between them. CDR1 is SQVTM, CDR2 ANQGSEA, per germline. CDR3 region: CSVLDYEQYF. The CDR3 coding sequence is TGCAGCGTCCTGGACTACGAGCAGTACTTC.

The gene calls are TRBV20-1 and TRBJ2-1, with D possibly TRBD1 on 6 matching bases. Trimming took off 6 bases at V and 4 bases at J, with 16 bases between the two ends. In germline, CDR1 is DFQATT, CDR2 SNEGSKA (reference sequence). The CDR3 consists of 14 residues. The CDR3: CSAKPRTEYNEQFF. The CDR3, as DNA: TGCAGTGCCAAGCCCCGGACAGAGTACAATGAGCAGTTCTTC.

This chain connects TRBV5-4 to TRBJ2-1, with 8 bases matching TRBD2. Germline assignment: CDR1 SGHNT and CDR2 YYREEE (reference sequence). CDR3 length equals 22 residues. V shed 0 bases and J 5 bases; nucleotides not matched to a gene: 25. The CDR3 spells CASSLGYFEGLAGGGTNNEQFF. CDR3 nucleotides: TGTGCCAGCAGCTTGGGTTATTTCGAAGGTCTAGCGGGCGGGGGGACGAACAATGAGCAGTTCTTC.

The CDR3: CASSFSKGPYNEQFF. Written as DNA, the CDR3 is TGTGCCAGCAGTTTCTCCAAGGGGCCCTACAATGAGCAGTTCTTC. This rearrangement joins TRBV12-3 or TRBV12-4 to TRBJ2-1; possible D gene TRBD1, 5 bases. With 3 bases removed from V and 2 bases from J, the gap between germline ends came to 11 bases. This CDR3 region has 15 residues.

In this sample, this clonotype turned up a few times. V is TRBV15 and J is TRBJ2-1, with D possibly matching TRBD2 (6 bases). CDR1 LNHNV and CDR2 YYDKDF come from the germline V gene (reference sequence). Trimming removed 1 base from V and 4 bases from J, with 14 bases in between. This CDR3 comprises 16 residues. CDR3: CATSRVDGRRYNEQFF. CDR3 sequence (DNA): TGTGCCACCAGCAGAGTGGACGGGAGACGATACAATGAGCAGTTCTTC. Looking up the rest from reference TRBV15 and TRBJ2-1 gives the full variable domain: DAMVIQNPRYQVTQFGKPVTLSCSQTLNHNVMYWYQQKSSQAPKLLFHYYDKDFNNEADTPDNFQSRRPNTSFCFLDIRSPGLGDTAMYLCATSRVDGRRYNEQFFGPGTRLTVL.

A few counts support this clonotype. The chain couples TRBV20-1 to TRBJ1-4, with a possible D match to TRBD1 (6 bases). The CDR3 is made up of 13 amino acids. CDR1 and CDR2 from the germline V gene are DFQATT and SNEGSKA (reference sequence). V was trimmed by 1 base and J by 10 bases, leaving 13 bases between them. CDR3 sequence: CSARGGAEGKLFF. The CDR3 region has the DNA TGCAGTGCTAGAGGGGGGGCAGAGGGAAAACTGTTTTTT.

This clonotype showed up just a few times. The CDR3 region has the DNA TGTGCCAGCAGGCGCGGCCGCCTTCCGCCCGAGACCCAGTACTTC. Translating it yields CASRRGRLPPETQYF. The gene calls are TRBV12-3 or TRBV12-4 and TRBJ2-5; no clear D. V was cut by 6 bases and J by 5 bases, with 19 bases left in between. The CDR3 has 15 amino acids.

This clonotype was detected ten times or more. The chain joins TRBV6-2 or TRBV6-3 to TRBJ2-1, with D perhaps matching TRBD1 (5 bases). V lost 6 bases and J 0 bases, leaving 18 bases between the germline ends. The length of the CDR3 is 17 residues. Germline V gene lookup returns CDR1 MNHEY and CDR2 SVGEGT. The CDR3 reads CASSPRSTGSSYNEQFF. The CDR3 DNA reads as TGTGCCAGCAGCCCGCGATCCACAGGCAGCTCCTACAATGAGCAGTTCTTC.

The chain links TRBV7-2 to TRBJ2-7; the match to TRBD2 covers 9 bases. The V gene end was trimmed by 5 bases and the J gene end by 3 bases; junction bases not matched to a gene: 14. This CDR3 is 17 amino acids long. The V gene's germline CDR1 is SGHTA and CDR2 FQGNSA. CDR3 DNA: TGTGCCAGCAGCCCGGATGGAGCGGGAGGATCTTTCTACGAGCAGTACTTC. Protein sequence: CASSPDGAGGSFYEQYF.

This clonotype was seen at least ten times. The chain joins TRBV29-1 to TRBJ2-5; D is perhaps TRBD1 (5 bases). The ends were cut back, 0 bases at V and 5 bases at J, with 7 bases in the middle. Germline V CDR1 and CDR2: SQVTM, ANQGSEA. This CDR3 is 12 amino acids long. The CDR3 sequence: CSVEDRDETQYF. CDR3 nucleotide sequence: TGCAGCGTTGAAGACAGGGATGAGACCCAGTACTTC.

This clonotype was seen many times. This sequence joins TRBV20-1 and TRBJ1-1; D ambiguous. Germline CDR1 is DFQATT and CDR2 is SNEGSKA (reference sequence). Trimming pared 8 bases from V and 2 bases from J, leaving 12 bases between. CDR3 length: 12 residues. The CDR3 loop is CSTEGVNTEAFF. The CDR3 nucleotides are TGCAGTACAGAGGGCGTAAACACTGAAGCTTTCTTT.